This T cell receptor (beta chain) comes out of a study of identical twins. This clonotype was detected only a few times. Germline CDR1 reads ENHRY; CDR2 reads SYGVKD. This CDR3 is 12 amino acids long. The V gene lost 11 bases and the J gene lost 7 bases, with 14 bases spanning the gap. Template switching created a universal primer site, and the cDNA included unique molecular identifiers. TCRdb itself ran the 5' RACE reads through MiXCR, one entry per CDR3 protein. This sample yields 510,000 or so distinct CDR3 sequences, of which 12% to 15% are seen a single time; nearly 0.45% belongs to the top ten. These data also featured in a second study, about yellow fever vaccine responses in identical twins. That work adds: As reported, the vaccine T cell response of twins seemed partly convergent and partly personalized.

This chain uses TRBV10-3 with TRBJ1-4; D unclear. This sequence originates from a woman younger than 30 in good health. The material sequenced was CD4+ T cells sorted from blood. For the CDR3, the DNA is TGTGCCGGGAGCCAAAATGGTGAAAAACTGTTTTTT. It yields the protein CAGSQNGEKLFF.